The T cell receptor beta chain under discussion was sequenced for a study of cytomegalovirus exposure and HLA in healthy donors. For the study at large: Genetic ancestry analysis placed 75% to 85% of the 398 donors that were genotyped in the Caucasian-associated cluster.

A remark on this clone: Its antigen is still unknown.

PCR was performed using 60 Vbeta and 13 Jbeta primers. The assay was immunoSEQ multiplex PCR, and TCRdb's table has in-frame clones only and misses some. Of 95,000 to 150,000 clones listed, 81% were seen once; the top ten hold less than 2.5%. Study findings and constraints: A later examination showed that TCR association rates differed by HLA locus, with DRB1 most and HLA-C fewest. Published work reported that the classifier diagnosed cytomegalovirus status with high specificity and sensitivity.

Sequenced sample: PBMCs. The sequence was obtained from a woman between 35 and 50 years old in good health and CMV-seronegative.

The CDR3 reads CASRPARPNQPQHF. Written as DNA, the CDR3 is TGTGCCAGCAGGCCGGCCAGGCCGAATCAGCCCCAGCATTTT. The V gene is TRBV28, the J gene TRBJ1-5; D remains ambiguous. V gave up 6 bases and J gave up 4 bases, with 13 bases separating them. The CDR3 runs 14 residues. Looked up from germline, CDR1 is MDHEN and CDR2 is SYDVKM.